This T cell receptor (beta chain) emerged from a study of blood T cells in healthy people across ages. Primers used in a second PCR of roughly 7 to 11 cycles were a sample-barcoded 5' primer and a J-beta primer mix. TCRdb re-called the 5' RACE reads with MiXCR, one entry per CDR3 protein. The sample yields about 930,000 distinct CDR3 sequences, roughly 28% seen once. Between the trimmed V and J ends, which lost 5 bases and 0 bases, there was a span of 13 bases. The CDR3 is 15 residues long. There are a few counts of this clonotype. This sample also belongs to another study, concerning T cells of mothers and their children. That work states: A slight, non-significant increase in overlap was found for related mother-child pairs relative to unrelated pairs.

The J gene is TRBJ1-2, the V gene TRBV12-3 or TRBV12-4, with D possibly being TRBD1 (5 bases). Sequenced material: blood. The sequence was collected from a woman between 40 and 50 years old in good health. The CDR3 region has the DNA TGTGCCAGCAGTCTACTAGACAGCCCTAACTATGGCTACACCTTC. It codes for CASSLLDSPNYGYTF.